The clone carrying this T cell receptor beta chain was picked up a small number of times. What it binds is not known. One entry per CDR3 protein results from TCRdb running MiXCR on the PCR reads. The sample consists of tens of thousands of distinct CDR3 sequences, 50% of them appearing once. Noted time point: late sampling 161 to 241 days after vaccination in three convalescent patients. The data stem from a study of vaccination and CD4 T cells after COVID-19. Study information: By nasal swab PCR, the convalescent patients were SARS-CoV-2 positive, with ten or so mild cases and one severe. The convalescents were made up of six males and four females, two of whom were Hispanic. Study-level results: Spike mono-reactive status applied to 304 of 307 vaccine-specific clones in convalescent patients.

Sequenced material: CD4+ T cells from blood, taken about 7 months after SARS-CoV-2 vaccination. The source of this sequence is a human donor who had recovered from COVID-19.

The CDR3 coding sequence is TGTGCCAGCAGTCTATTAGCGGGAGAAGGACCAGATACGCAGTATTTT. This translates into CASSLLAGEGPDTQYF. This sequence joins TRBV27 and TRBJ2-3; TRBD2 matches at 9 bases. Trimming at V came to 5 bases and at J to 4 bases, leaving 10 bases not matched to a gene. Germline values: CDR1 MNHEY, CDR2 SMNVEV (reference sequence). CDR3 length: 16 residues.